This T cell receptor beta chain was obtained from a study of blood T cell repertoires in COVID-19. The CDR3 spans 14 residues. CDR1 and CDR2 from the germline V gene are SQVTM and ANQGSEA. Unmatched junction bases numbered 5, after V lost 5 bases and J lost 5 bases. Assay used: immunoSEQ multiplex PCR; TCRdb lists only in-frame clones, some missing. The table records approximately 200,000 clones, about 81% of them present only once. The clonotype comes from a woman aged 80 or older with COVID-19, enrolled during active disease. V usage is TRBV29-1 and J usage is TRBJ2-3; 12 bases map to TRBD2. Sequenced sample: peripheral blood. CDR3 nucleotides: TGCAGCGTTCCACTAGCGGGGGGAGGAGATACGCAGTATTTT. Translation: CSVPLAGGGDTQYF.